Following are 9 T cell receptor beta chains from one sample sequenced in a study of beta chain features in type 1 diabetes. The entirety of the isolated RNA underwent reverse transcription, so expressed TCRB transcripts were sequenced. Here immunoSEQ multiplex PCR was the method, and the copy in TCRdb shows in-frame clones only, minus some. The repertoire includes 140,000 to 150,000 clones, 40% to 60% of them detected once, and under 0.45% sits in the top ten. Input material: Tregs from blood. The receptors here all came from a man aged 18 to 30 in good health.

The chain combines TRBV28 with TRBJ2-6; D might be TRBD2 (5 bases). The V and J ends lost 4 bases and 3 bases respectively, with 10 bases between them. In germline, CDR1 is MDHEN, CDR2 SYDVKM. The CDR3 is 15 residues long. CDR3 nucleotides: TGTGCCAGCAGTTCTTCCGGAGGTGGGGCCAACGTCCTGACTTTC. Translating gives CASSSSGGGANVLTF.

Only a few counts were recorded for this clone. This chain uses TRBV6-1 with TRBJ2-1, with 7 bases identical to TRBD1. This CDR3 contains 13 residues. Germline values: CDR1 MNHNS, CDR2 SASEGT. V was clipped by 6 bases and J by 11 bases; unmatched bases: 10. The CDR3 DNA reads TGTGCCAGCAGAGCTGGGACAGAAACTAAGCAGTTCTTC. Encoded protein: CASRAGTETKQFF.

The DNA of the CDR3 is TGTGCCAGCAGCTCACCGCGGACAGACCCCAAAGTCGGGGAGCTGTTTTTT. Translation gives CASSSPRTDPKVGELFF. V usage is TRBV7-9 and J usage is TRBJ2-2; weak D call: TRBD1 (6 bases). The V end lost 4 bases, the J end lost 7 bases, and 22 bases lay between the germline ends. Germline V gives CDR1 SEHNR, CDR2 FQNEAQ (reference sequence). The CDR3 consists of 17 residues.

DNA of the CDR3: TGTGCCAGCAGTTACCATGACAGGGGTACGCAGTATTTT. It specifies CASSYHDRGTQYF. The chain has TRBV6-5 and TRBJ2-3, with 8 bases identical to TRBD1. CDR1 MNHEY and CDR2 SVGAGI come from the germline V gene. The V and J ends lost 2 bases and 8 bases, in that order; junction bases with no gene match: 3. The CDR3 loop spans 13 amino acids.

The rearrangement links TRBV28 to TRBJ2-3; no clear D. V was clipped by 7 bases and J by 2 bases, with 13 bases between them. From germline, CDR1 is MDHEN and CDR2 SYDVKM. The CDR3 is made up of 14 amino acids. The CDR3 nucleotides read TGTGCCAGCAAGGTGGCAGGAAACACAGATACGCAGTATTTT. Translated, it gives CASKVAGNTDTQYF. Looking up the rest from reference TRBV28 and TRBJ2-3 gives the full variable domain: DVKVTQSSRYLVKRTGEKVFLECVQDMDHENMFWYRQDPGLGLRLIYFSYDVKMKEKGDIPEGYSVSREKKERFSLILESASTNQTSMYLCASKVAGNTDTQYFGPGTRLTVL.

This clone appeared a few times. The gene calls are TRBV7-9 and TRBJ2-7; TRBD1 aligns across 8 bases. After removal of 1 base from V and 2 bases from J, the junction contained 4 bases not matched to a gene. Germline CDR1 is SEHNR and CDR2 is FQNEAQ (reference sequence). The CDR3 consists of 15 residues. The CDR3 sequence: CASSLGQGITYEQYF. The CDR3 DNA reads TGTGCCAGCAGCTTAGGACAGGGGATCACCTACGAGCAGTACTTC.

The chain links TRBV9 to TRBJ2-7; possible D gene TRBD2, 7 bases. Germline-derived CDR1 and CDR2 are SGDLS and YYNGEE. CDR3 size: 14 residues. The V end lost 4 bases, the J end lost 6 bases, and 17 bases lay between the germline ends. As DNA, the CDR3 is TGTGCCAGCAGCCGGGACACTAGCGTATCCGAGCAGTACTTC. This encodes CASSRDTSVSEQYF.

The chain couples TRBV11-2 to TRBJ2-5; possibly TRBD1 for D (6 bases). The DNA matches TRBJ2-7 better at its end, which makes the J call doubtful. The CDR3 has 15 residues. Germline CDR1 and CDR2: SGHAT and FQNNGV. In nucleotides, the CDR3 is TGTGCCAGCAGCTTAGTCGGGACACTTTCCTACGAGCAGTACTTC. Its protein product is CASSLVGTLSYEQYF.

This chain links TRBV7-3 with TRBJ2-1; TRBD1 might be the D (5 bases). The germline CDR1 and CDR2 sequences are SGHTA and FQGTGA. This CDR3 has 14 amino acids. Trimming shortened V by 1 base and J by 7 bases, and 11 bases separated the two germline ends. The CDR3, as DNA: TGTGCCAGCAGCTTAAATCCCAGGGTGAATGAGCAGTTCTTC. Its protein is CASSLNPRVNEQFF.